Described below is a single TCR beta chain sequence and its context. This clone was observed a handful of times. Its recognized antigen is unknown. Nothing much larger sits one base from this clone, and base qualities are not available. TCRbeta CDR3 regions were amplified from genomic DNA by means of the immunoSEQ Assay, a bias-controlled multiplex PCR. From the authors' description of their analysis: The number of nucleated cells in each sample was estimated by amplification of reference gene primers within the assay. Sequence reads were collapsed and filtered to measure the absolute abundance of every unique TCRbeta CDR3 rearrangement. For each sample, productive Simpson clonality was calculated as the square root of Simpson's diversity index across productive rearrangements. TCRdb provides this immuneACCESS table in a form limited to in-frame rearrangements. Some clones are lacking; in checked studies, under half of them reflect an unresolved V gene, and why the rest are absent is not known. V and J calls and clone size are as listed in that table; D and trimming were resolved from the DNA. This sample gives around 180,000 clones in total; roughly 84% of them show up just once. The top ten clones comprise roughly a tenth of the sample.

Trimming takes 5 bases off V and 5 bases off J; junction bases not matched to a gene: 10. Its CDR3 holds 15 amino acids, cysteine through phenylalanine. Of all the DNA, just the CDR3 is kept, 45 bases in frame from base 1. Looking up the germline V gene yields CDR1 ENHRY and CDR2 SYGVKD. These data are taken from a study of blood T cell repertoires in COVID-19 (dated by TCRdb to between 2020 and 2021). Turning to the overall study: Samples covering the acute and convalescent phases of COVID-19 were provided by collaborators in the United States, Italy and Spain. The prospective study material was composed of cDNA or gDNA derived from T cells, B-cell-depleted T cells, or PBMCs. The dataset comprised deeply sampled blood TCRbeta repertoires from subjects exposed to, actively infected with, or recovered from COVID-19. The repertoires were released in a freely available public database intended as a resource for research on the immune response to SARS-CoV-2. Samples came from the ongoing ImmuneRACE study (first 160 participants) plus 1,254 subjects from 6 global collaborators. Sample metadata almost always included a de-identified subject ID, COVID-19 status, age in years and sex. Where available, HLA class I and class II types were taken from metadata supplied by the sample provider and were not determined by assay-based typing. The research as a whole found: How much clinical and demographic metadata was included differed by source and by participant, and the metadata was provided uncurated.

Collaborating institutions collected whole blood in K2EDTA tubes following their own protocols. For TCRbeta analysis, collaborator samples were shipped as frozen whole blood, as isolated PBMCs, or as DNA extracted from either sample type. The rearrangement combines TRBV10-3 with TRBJ2-7; 9 of the junction bases match TRBD1. The sequencing sample was made of peripheral blood. The TCR sequence derives from a woman of 80 years or more with active or convalescent COVID-19. The CDR3 region: CAISPPGQGTDEQYF. The sequenced DNA is TGTGCCATCAGTCCTCCGGGACAGGGCACTGACGAGCAGTACTTC.